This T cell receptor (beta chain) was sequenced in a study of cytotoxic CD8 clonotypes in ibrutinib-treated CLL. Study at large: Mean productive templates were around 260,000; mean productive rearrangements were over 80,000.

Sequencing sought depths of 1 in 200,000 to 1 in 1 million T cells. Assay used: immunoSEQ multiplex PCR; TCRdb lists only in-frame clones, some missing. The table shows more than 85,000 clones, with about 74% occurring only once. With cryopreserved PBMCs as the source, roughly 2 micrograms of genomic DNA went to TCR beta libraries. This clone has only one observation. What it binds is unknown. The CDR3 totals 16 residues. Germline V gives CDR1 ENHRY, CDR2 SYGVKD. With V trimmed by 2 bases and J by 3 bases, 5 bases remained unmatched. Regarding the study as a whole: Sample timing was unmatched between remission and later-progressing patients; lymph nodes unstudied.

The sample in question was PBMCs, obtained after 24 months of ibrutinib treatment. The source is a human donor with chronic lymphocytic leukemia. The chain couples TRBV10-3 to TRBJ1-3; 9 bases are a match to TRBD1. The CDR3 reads CAISEPGTGLGNTIYF. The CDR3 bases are TGTGCCATCAGTGAGCCCGGGACAGGGCTTGGAAACACCATATATTTT.